This T cell receptor beta chain was captured in a study of T cells after yellow fever vaccination. General study points: After the booster, roughly 96% of CD4 and roughly nine tenths of CD8 primary-response clones were re-detected.

TCRdb reprocessed the 5' RACE reads with MiXCR, giving one entry per CDR3 protein. The sample contains some 550,000 distinct CDR3 sequences, under 25% of which appear only once. Trimming left V 8 bases short and J 0 bases short, with 12 bases between. This CDR3 region has 14 residues. Germline V gene data show CDR1 as MNHEY and CDR2 as SMNVEV (reference sequence). In its sample, this clonotype was seen a few times. Antigen unknown. J is TRBJ2-3 and V is TRBV27; D is uncertain. The receptor was derived from a man younger than 40 who received the YFV17D yellow fever vaccine. The sample consisted of PBMCs, taken 15 days after the yellow fever booster vaccination. The CDR3 DNA sequence: TGTGCCAGCGCCCCGGGCCTTAGCACAGATACGCAGTATTTT. This codes for CASAPGLSTDTQYF.